Listed below are T cell receptor beta chains from one sample, sequenced in a study of blood T cells in healthy people across ages. A single record per CDR3 protein comes from TCRdb applying MiXCR to the 5' RACE reads. The sample records about 1.8 million distinct CDR3 sequences, approximately 50% being singletons. The specimen sequenced was blood. These receptors all stem from a woman aged 40-49 years in good health. CDR3s include the opening cysteine and the closing phenylalanine or tryptophan. The order of the fields is clone size, J gene, V gene, D gene, CDR3 DNA, CDR3 protein. D genes are given only for firm matches. Expanded clones get a size class; other rows say once, few or many, or leave the size out.

>-|TRBJ1-2|TRBV28|-
TGTGCCAGCAGTTTAGAGGGCTGGGGCTATGGCTACACCTTC
CASSLEGWGYGYTF
>-|TRBJ2-1|TRBV7-3|-
TGTGCCAGCAGCTTAACAGTTATAAGCTCCTACAATGAGCAGTTCTTC
CASSLTVISSYNEQFF
>once|TRBJ1-4|TRBV5-5|-
TGTGCCAGCAGCGGCAGGTGGACAACTAATGAAAAACTGTTTTTT
CASSGRWTTNEKLFF
>-|TRBJ1-5|TRBV20-1|-
TGCAGTGTAGGAAGCAATCAGCCCCAGCATTTT
CSVGSNQPQHF
>-|TRBJ2-5|TRBV5-1|-
TGCGCCAGCAGCTCCTCCCAGGCGGCGCAAGAGACCCAGTACTTC
CASSSSQAAQETQYF
>few|TRBJ2-3|TRBV5-1|TRBD2
TGCGCCAGCAGCTCGGCTAGCGGGGGATACACAGATACGCAGTATTTT
CASSSASGGYTDTQYF
>-|TRBJ2-5|TRBV7-2|-
TGTGCCAGCAGCTTAGCGAAGGGCGGAAAGTTAGAGACCCAGTACTTC
CASSLAKGGKLETQYF
>-|TRBJ2-7|TRBV5-6|TRBD2
TGTGCCAGCAGCTCGGGGGGGACTGGATCGGACACCCAGTACTTC
CASSSGGTGSDTQYF
>-|TRBJ2-1|TRBV13|-
TGTGCCAGCAGCTTGCGAGGGGGTATCGACAATGAGCAGTTCTTC
CASSLRGGIDNEQFF
>once|TRBJ2-4|TRBV11-2|TRBD2
TGTGCCAGCAGCACATGGACTAGCGGGGATGGGAACATTCAGTACTTC
CASSTWTSGDGNIQYF
>-|TRBJ2-1|TRBV7-2|-
TGTGCCAGCAGCCACCGAAGGATAGGTCGACAAGAGACCCAGTTCTTC
CASSHRRIGRQETQFF
>-|TRBJ2-1|TRBV25-1|-
TGTGCCAGCAGTGATTACGATAGCAGGGGCAATGAGCAGTTCTTC
CASSDYDSRGNEQFF